These 30 T cell receptor beta chains came from one sample sequenced in a study of CD8 T cells in Susac syndrome. RNA in amounts of roughly 0.45 to 1 ug was reverse transcribed with random hexamers. TCRdb processed the immunoSEQ multiplex PCR reads anew with MiXCR; each CDR3 protein has one entry. This sample has around 110,000 distinct CDR3 sequences, with over 90% found just once. Sequences were obtained from CD4+ T cells from PBMCs. These receptors were taken from a human donor with Susac syndrome.

The CDR3 loop reads CASSPSSGTNNEQFF. CDR3 nucleotides: TGTGCCAGCAGCCCCTCGAGCGGGACCAACAATGAGCAGTTCTTC. The chain recombines TRBV6-5 with TRBJ2-1, with 7 nucleotides matching TRBD2. V lost 6 bases and J lost 5; bases outside the gene matches: 10. This CDR3 region has 15 residues. Germline values: CDR1 MNHEY, CDR2 SVGAGI.

This chain uses TRBV7-9 with TRBJ2-7, with 9 bases lining up with TRBD1. The CDR3 contains 14 residues. Germline loops: CDR1 SEHNR, CDR2 FQNEAQ (reference sequence). The J segment lost 4 bases and the V segment lost 4 bases, leaving 5 bases of the junction unmatched. For the CDR3, the DNA is TGTGCCAGCAGCTGGTGGACAGGGGATTACGAGCAGTACTTC. It yields the protein CASSWWTGDYEQYF.

This chain links TRBV12-3 or TRBV12-4 with TRBJ2-5; 9 bases agree with TRBD2. The CDR3 consists of 15 residues. J gave up 5 bases and V 4 bases, and 8 bases lay outside the gene matches. CDR3 DNA: TGTGCCAGCAGTTCAGCCTCTAGCGGGACGGAGACCCAGTACTTC. Encoded protein: CASSSASSGTETQYF.

V usage is TRBV9 and J usage is TRBJ2-1, with unresolved D. Germline lookup yields CDR1 SGDLS and CDR2 YYNGEE. The CDR3 has 11 residues. V lost 0 bases and J lost 9, with 4 bases in between. CDR3 DNA: TGTGCCAGCAGCGTAGAGGGTGAGCAGTTCTTC. As protein: CASSVEGEQFF.

V usage is TRBV30 and J usage is TRBJ2-1, with D unresolved. The CDR3 has 11 residues. V gave up 3 bases and J gave up 8 bases, with 8 bases separating them. Germline values: CDR1 GTSNPN, CDR2 SVGIG (reference sequence). CDR3 protein: CAWRNLHEQFF. The CDR3 nucleotides are TGTGCCTGGAGGAACCTCCATGAGCAGTTCTTC.

The V gene is TRBV14, the J gene TRBJ2-1, with unresolved D. The V end was cut by 3 bases, the J end by 11 bases, with 14 bases between. This CDR3 spans 13 amino acids. The germline V gene has CDR1 SGHDN and CDR2 FVKESK. The CDR3 nucleotides are TGTGCCAGCAGCCAGTCCTTGAGGAAAAAGCAGTTCTTC. The encoded protein is CASSQSLRKKQFF.

The chain uses TRBV30 and TRBJ2-5; D is undetermined. V dropped 3 bases and J dropped 3 bases, with 8 bases sitting between them. CDR3 length equals 12 residues. The germline CDR1 and CDR2 sequences are GTSNPN and SVGIG (reference sequence). CDR3 residues: CAWRATKETQYF. The CDR3 DNA follows: TGTGCCTGGAGGGCCACGAAAGAGACCCAGTACTTC.

The V gene is TRBV27, the J gene TRBJ1-1; 10 bases map to TRBD1. CDR3 length: 15 residues. CDR1 MNHEY and CDR2 SMNVEV come from the germline V gene (reference sequence). V lost 5 bases, J lost 5 bases, and 8 bases stayed unmatched. In DNA, the CDR3 is TGTGCCAGCAGTCCCCGGACAGGGGGATTGACTGAAGCTTTCTTT. Its translation is CASSPRTGGLTEAFF.

The genes are TRBV5-1 and TRBJ1-1; D is perhaps TRBD1 (6 bases). CDR1 and CDR2 (germline): SGHRS, YFSETQ. Trimming left V 0 bases short and J 0 bases short, with 9 bases between. The CDR3 has 15 amino acids. The CDR3 DNA follows: TGCGCCAGCAGCTTGGACGGACAGCTGAACACTGAAGCTTTCTTT. It yields the protein CASSLDGQLNTEAFF.

The chain couples TRBV3-1 to TRBJ2-3; D call uncertain. Germline CDR1 and CDR2: LGHDT and YNNKEL (reference sequence). The CDR3 covers 14 residues. The ends were cut back, 0 bases at V and 1 base at J, with 5 bases in the middle. Here the CDR3 DNA reads TGTGCCAGCAGCCAAGAGAAGGGCACAGATACGCAGTATTTT. Protein product: CASSQEKGTDTQYF.

This clonotype was detected only once. The V and J genes are TRBV3-1 and TRBJ2-7, with TRBD2 matching over 7 bases. Trimming at V came to 1 base and at J to 4 bases, leaving 1 base not matched to a gene. The CDR3 consists of 13 residues. Germline V lookup: CDR1 LGHDT, CDR2 YNNKEL (reference sequence). CDR3 bases: TGTGCCAGCAGCCAAGCAGCGGGGTACGAGCAGTACTTC. Translating gives CASSQAAGYEQYF.

The chain combines TRBV3-1 with TRBJ2-1; no clear D. The CDR3 is 16 residues long. The germline V gene has CDR1 LGHDT and CDR2 YNNKEL (reference sequence). The V gene lost 1 base and the J gene lost 6 bases, with 16 bases spanning the gap. The CDR3 nucleotides are TGTGCCAGCAGCCAAGTCCCGCCTCCCTTGGGCAATGAGCAGTTCTTC. Translating gives CASSQVPPPLGNEQFF.

This chain connects TRBV14 to TRBJ2-1; D unclear. V was shortened by 0 bases and J by 4 bases, with 10 bases between the two germline ends. The CDR3 runs 15 residues. In germline, CDR1 is SGHDN, CDR2 FVKESK. CDR3 sequence: CASSQDISRYNEQFF. CDR3 DNA: TGTGCCAGCAGCCAAGACATTTCTAGATACAATGAGCAGTTCTTC.

The chain joins TRBV6-2 or TRBV6-3 to TRBJ2-7; 11 positions match TRBD2. The V gene end was trimmed by 5 bases and the J gene end by 6 bases; junction bases not matched to a gene: 6. Germline V gene sequence: CDR1 MNHEY, CDR2 SVGEGT. This CDR3 contains 14 residues. This CDR3 reads CASSAPGLAAEQYF. The CDR3 bases are TGTGCCAGCAGTGCTCCGGGACTAGCGGCCGAGCAGTACTTC.

This clonotype occurred once. The chain employs TRBV9 and TRBJ1-4, with D unclear. The V gene's germline CDR1 is SGDLS and CDR2 YYNGEE. This CDR3 spans 15 amino acids. Trimming stripped 0 bases from V and 3 bases from J, with 9 bases between. The CDR3 protein is CASSVDQDPNEKLFF. The CDR3 DNA reads TGTGCCAGCAGCGTAGATCAGGATCCTAATGAAAAACTGTTTTTT.

V and J are TRBV19 and TRBJ1-2; the D is unclear. Looked up from germline, CDR1 is LNHDA and CDR2 is SQIVND (reference sequence). The CDR3 is 12 residues long. V was pared by 4 bases and J by 3 bases, with 6 bases between. The DNA for the CDR3 is TGTGCCAGTAGTACGACCGACTATGGCTACACCTTC. As protein: CASSTTDYGYTF.

This chain links TRBV12-3 or TRBV12-4 with TRBJ2-1; D gene unclear. Trimming stripped 2 bases from V and 9 bases from J, with 8 bases between. The CDR3 length is 12 residues. This CDR3 is CASSLQSSEQFF. DNA of the CDR3: TGTGCCAGCAGTTTACAGTCGAGTGAGCAGTTCTTC.

The chain couples TRBV9 to TRBJ2-3; D call uncertain. V gave up 0 bases and J gave up 2 bases, with 7 bases separating them. The CDR3 has 14 residues. The germline gives CDR1 SGDLS, CDR2 YYNGEE. In nucleotides, the CDR3 is TGTGCCAGCAGCGTAGGACGGGCCACAGATACGCAGTATTTT. Encoded protein: CASSVGRATDTQYF.

The gene calls are TRBV20-1 and TRBJ2-4; D perhaps matches TRBD1 (5 bases). Deletions cut 4 bases from V and 3 bases from J, with 10 bases between. CDR1 is DFQATT, CDR2 SNEGSKA, per germline (reference sequence). This CDR3 has 13 residues. The CDR3 loop is CSAKEQVKNIQYF. The CDR3 nucleotides read TGCAGTGCTAAAGAACAGGTCAAAAACATTCAGTACTTC.

This chain joins TRBV10-3 and TRBJ2-1; 11 nucleotides agree with TRBD2. The CDR3 length is 16 residues. The J segment lost 3 bases and the V segment lost 3 bases, leaving 4 bases of the junction unmatched. The V gene's germline CDR1 is ENHRY and CDR2 SYGVKD. Written as DNA, the CDR3 is TGTGCCATCAGTGAACGGGGGACTAGCGGCTACAATGAGCAGTTCTTC. Amino acid sequence: CAISERGTSGYNEQFF.

V gene TRBV20-1 combines with J gene TRBJ2-1, with no clear D. Germline V gives CDR1 DFQATT, CDR2 SNEGSKA (reference sequence). V was cut by 3 bases and J by 6 bases, with 6 bases left in between. CDR3 length: 11 amino acids. The CDR3 reads CSASSSNEQFF. The CDR3 coding sequence is TGCAGTGCTAGTTCTAGCAATGAGCAGTTCTTC.

The rearrangement links TRBV29-1 to TRBJ1-1, with TRBD1 as a possible D gene (5 bases). The CDR3 is 12 residues long. The V and J ends lost 7 bases and 1 base respectively, with 10 bases between them. Germline CDR1 is SQVTM and CDR2 is ANQGSEA. The CDR3, as DNA: TGCAGCGCCTCTACAGGGAACACTGAAGCTTTCTTT. This gives the protein CSASTGNTEAFF. Supplemented by reference TRBV29-1 and TRBJ1-1, the full variable domain reads SAVISQKPSRDICQRGTSLTIQCQVDSQVTMMFWYRQQPGQSLTLIATANQGSEATYESGFVIDKFPISRPNLTFSTLTVSNMSPEDSSIYLCSASTGNTEAFFGQGTRLTVV.

This clonotype appeared once. The rearrangement joins TRBV7-2 to TRBJ2-7, with TRBD2 identical over 11 bases. The CDR3 is made up of 16 amino acids. Germline lookup yields CDR1 SGHTA and CDR2 FQGNSA. With 5 bases clipped from V and 6 bases from J, the junction kept 12 bases outside the gene matches. As DNA, the CDR3 is TGTGCCAGCAGCGGCCGTCTAGGACTAGCGGGCACCGAGCAGTACTTC. This codes for CASSGRLGLAGTEQYF.

The V gene is TRBV6-6, the J gene TRBJ1-2; TRBD1 matches 12 bases. Trimming removed 2 bases from V and 3 bases from J; junction bases left unmatched: 4. Germline V gives CDR1 MNHNY, CDR2 SVGAGI (reference sequence). The CDR3 is 16 amino acids. Written as DNA, the CDR3 is TGTGCCAGCAGTTACAAGGGACAGGGGGCCGACTATGGCTACACCTTC. This codes for CASSYKGQGADYGYTF.

V gene TRBV29-1 combines with J gene TRBJ1-2; 8 nucleotides agree with TRBD1. V trimming: 8 bases; J trimming: 3 bases; junction bases outside the gene matches: 2. The CDR3 has 11 amino acids. Germline CDR1 and CDR2: SQVTM and ANQGSEA. The CDR3 spells CSTGGDYGYTF. CDR3 in DNA: TGCAGCACAGGGGGGGACTATGGCTACACCTTC.

V gene TRBV5-1 combines with J gene TRBJ2-5, with 7 bases matching TRBD2. CDR1 is SGHRS, CDR2 YFSETQ, per germline. V lost 0 bases to trimming and J lost 5 bases; unmatched junction nucleotides: 4. The CDR3 runs 14 residues. The CDR3 bases are TGCGCCAGCAGCTTGGAACTAGCGAGTGAGACCCAGTACTTC. Its protein is CASSLELASETQYF.

V gene TRBV3-1 combines with J gene TRBJ2-2, with TRBD2 matching 7 bases. V gave up 3 bases and J gave up 3 bases; unmatched junction bases: 4. The CDR3 runs to 15 residues. CDR1 LGHDT and CDR2 YNNKEL come from the germline V gene (reference sequence). This CDR3 reads CASSHGGGDTGELFF. CDR3 nucleotides: TGTGCCAGCAGCCACGGCGGGGGAGACACCGGGGAGCTGTTTTTT. The full variable domain, rest sourced from reference TRBV3-1 and TRBJ2-2, is DTAVSQTPKYLVTQMGNDKSIKCEQNLGHDTMYWYKQDSKKFLKIMFSYNNKELIINETVPNRFSPKSPDKAHLNLHINSLELGDSAVYFCASSHGGGDTGELFFGEGSRLTVL.

This rearrangement joins TRBV5-1 to TRBJ2-6, with TRBD1 as a possible D gene (6 bases). The CDR3 extends over 15 amino acids. V lost 6 bases and J lost 4, with 14 bases in between. Germline V gene data show CDR1 as SGHRS and CDR2 as YFSETQ. This chain's CDR3 is CASTIGGSGANVLTF. CDR3 in DNA: TGCGCCAGCACCATAGGGGGTTCCGGGGCCAACGTCCTGACTTTC.

The genes are TRBV5-1 and TRBJ2-3; D gene unclear. Trimming cost V 2 bases and J 1 base, with 8 bases left between them. Germline V gives CDR1 SGHRS, CDR2 YFSETQ. The CDR3 extends over 14 amino acids. CDR3 region: CASSFQKRTDTQYF. The DNA of the CDR3 is TGCGCCAGCAGCTTCCAGAAGCGCACAGATACGCAGTATTTT.

The J gene is TRBJ1-2, the V gene TRBV29-1; possibly TRBD1 for D (6 bases). CDR3 length equals 15 residues. From germline, CDR1 is SQVTM and CDR2 ANQGSEA. Trimming removed 6 bases at V and 3 bases at J, with 20 bases between. The DNA for the CDR3 is TGCAGCGTGGAGGGGGGTGTGGACAGACACTATGGCTACACCTTC. This gives the protein CSVEGGVDRHYGYTF.